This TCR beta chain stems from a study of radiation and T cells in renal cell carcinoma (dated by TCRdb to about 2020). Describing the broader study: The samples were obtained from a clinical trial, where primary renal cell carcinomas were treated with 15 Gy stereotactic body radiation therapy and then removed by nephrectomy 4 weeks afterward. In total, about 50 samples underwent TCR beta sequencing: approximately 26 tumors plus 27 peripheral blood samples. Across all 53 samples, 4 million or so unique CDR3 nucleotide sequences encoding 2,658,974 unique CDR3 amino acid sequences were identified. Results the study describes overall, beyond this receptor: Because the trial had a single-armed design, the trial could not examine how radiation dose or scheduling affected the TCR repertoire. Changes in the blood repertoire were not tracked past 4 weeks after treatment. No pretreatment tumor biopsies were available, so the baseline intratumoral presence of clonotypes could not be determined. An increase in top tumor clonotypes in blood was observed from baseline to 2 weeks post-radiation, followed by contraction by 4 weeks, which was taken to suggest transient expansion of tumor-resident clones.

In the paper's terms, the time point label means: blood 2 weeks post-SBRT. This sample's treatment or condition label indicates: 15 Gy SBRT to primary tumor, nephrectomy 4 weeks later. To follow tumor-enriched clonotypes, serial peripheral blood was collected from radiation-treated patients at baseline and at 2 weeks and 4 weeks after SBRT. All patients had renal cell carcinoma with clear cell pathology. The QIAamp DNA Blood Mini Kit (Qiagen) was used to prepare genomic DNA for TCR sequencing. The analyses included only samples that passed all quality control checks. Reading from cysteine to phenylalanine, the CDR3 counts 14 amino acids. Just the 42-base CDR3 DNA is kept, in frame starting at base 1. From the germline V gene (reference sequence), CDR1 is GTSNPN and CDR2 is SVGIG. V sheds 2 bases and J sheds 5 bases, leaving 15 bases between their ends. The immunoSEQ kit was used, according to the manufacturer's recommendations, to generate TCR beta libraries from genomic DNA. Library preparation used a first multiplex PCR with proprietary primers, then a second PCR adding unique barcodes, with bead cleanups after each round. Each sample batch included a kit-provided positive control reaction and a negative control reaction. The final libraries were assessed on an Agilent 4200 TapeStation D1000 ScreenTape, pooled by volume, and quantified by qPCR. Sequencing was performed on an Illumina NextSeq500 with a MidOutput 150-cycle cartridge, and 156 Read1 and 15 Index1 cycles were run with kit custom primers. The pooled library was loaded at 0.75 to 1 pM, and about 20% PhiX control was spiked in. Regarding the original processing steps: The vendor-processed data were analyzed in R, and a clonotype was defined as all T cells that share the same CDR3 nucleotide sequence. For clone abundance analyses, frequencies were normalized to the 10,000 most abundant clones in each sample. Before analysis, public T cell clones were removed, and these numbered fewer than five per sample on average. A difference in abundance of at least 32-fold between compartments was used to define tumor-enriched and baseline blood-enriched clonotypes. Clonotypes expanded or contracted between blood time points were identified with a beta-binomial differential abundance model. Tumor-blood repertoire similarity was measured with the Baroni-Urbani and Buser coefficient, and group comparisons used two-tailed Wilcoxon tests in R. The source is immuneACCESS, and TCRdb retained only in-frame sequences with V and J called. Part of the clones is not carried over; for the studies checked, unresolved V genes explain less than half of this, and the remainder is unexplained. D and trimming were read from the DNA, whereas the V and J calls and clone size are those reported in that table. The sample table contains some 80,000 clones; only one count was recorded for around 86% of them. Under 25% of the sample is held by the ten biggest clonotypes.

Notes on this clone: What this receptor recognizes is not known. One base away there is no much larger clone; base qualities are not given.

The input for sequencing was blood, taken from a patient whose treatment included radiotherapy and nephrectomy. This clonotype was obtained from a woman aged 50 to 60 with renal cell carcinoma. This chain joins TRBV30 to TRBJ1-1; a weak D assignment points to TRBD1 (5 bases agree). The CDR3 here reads CAWSHGTPGTEAFF. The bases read TGTGCCTGGAGTCACGGGACCCCGGGGACTGAAGCTTTCTTT.